These 19 T cell receptor beta chains originate from one sample sequenced in a study of blood T cell repertoires in COVID-19. Repertoires were generated with immunoSEQ multiplex PCR, while TCRdb's copy carries only in-frame clones and drops some. Here the sample spans some 240,000 clones, approximately 80% being singletons. Sequences were obtained from peripheral blood. Source of these receptors: a middle-aged woman who had recovered from COVID-19.

The chain carries TRBV7-9 and TRBJ2-5; TRBD1 agrees at 7 bases. The junction had 8 bases not matched to a gene; V was cut back by 1 base and J by 0 bases. This CDR3 region has 17 residues. Per the germline V gene, CDR1 is SEHNR and CDR2 is FQNEAQ (reference sequence). The CDR3 loop reads CASSLDVGQKYQETQYF. CDR3 in DNA: TGTGCCAGCAGCTTAGATGTGGGACAGAAGTACCAAGAGACCCAGTACTTC.

This clone has a single count. The V and J genes are TRBV18 and TRBJ1-6; 8 positions match TRBD1. Germline CDR1 is KGHSH and CDR2 is LQKENI. The CDR3 consists of 15 residues. Trimming at V came to 4 bases and at J to 8 bases, leaving 7 bases not matched to a gene. The CDR3 DNA reads TGTGCCAGCTCACTCCTGGACAGGGAAGATTCACCCCTCCACTTT. This codes for CASSLLDREDSPLHF.

The chain joins TRBV7-3 to TRBJ2-3; TRBD2 matches at 7 bases. Germline-derived CDR1 and CDR2 are SGHTA and FQGTGA. The CDR3 covers 14 residues. Trimming cost V 5 bases and J 4 bases; bases outside gene matches: 6. The CDR3 DNA sequence: TGTGCCAGCAGCACAGGACTAGTCGCAGATACGCAGTATTTT. It yields the protein CASSTGLVADTQYF.

This chain joins TRBV30 and TRBJ1-1, with a possible D match to TRBD1 (6 bases). V was pared by 2 bases and J by 4 bases, with 14 bases between. This CDR3 has 14 residues. Germline V gives CDR1 GTSNPN, CDR2 SVGIG (reference sequence). DNA of the CDR3: TGTGCCTGGAGTTCCCAGGGGAAAGGCACTGAAGCTTTCTTT. Protein product: CAWSSQGKGTEAFF.

V and J are TRBV3-1 (or the pseudogene TRBV3-2) and TRBJ2-5, with TRBD2 matching 8 bases. The CDR3 spans 14 residues. The ends lost 6 bases at V and 5 bases at J; junction bases unmatched: 8. The germline CDR1 and CDR2 sequences are LGHDT and YNNKEL (reference sequence). CDR3 nucleotides: TGTGCCAGCAGGCCGGGACTAGGCTGGGAGACCCAGTACTTC. Its protein is CASRPGLGWETQYF.

The chain carries TRBV11-3 and TRBJ1-6, with 10 nucleotides matching TRBD1. Per the germline V gene, CDR1 is SGHNT and CDR2 is YENEEA. This CDR3 is 15 amino acids long. Trimming at V came to 5 bases and at J to 5 bases, leaving 3 bases not matched to a gene. The CDR3 region is CASSTGQGDNSPLHF. CDR3 DNA: TGTGCCAGCAGCACAGGACAGGGGGATAATTCACCCCTCCACTTT.

The V and J genes are TRBV29-1 and TRBJ1-1; 8 nucleotides match TRBD1. Germline CDR1 SQVTM, CDR2 ANQGSEA. This CDR3 region has 11 residues. The ends lost 6 bases at V and 7 bases at J; junction bases unmatched: 4. CDR3 residues: CSVQGAREAFF. The CDR3 DNA is TGCAGCGTGCAGGGGGCGCGTGAAGCTTTCTTT.

Only one count was recorded for this clone. This chain connects TRBV27 to TRBJ2-7; tentative D call: TRBD1 (7 bases). V dropped 6 bases and J dropped 4 bases, with 16 bases sitting between them. This CDR3 contains 14 residues. The V gene's germline CDR1 is MNHEY and CDR2 SMNVEV (reference sequence). The CDR3 sequence: CASSIRQGGYEQYF. The CDR3 DNA follows: TGTGCCAGCAGCATCAGACAGGGAGGATACGAGCAGTACTTC.

This chain connects TRBV5-8 to TRBJ2-5; 7 bases agree with TRBD1. Per the germline V gene, CDR1 is SGHTS and CDR2 is YDEGEE. The V segment lost 1 base and the J segment 2 bases; nucleotides outside the gene matches: 5. There are 15 residues in the CDR3. The CDR3 DNA sequence: TGTGCCAGCAGCTTGACAGGGGCACTACAAGAGACCCAGTACTTC. Translation: CASSLTGALQETQYF.

CDR3 coding DNA: TGTGCCACCCGCGGGCGGCCAGGCGAGACCCAGTACTTC. Translating gives CATRGRPGETQYF. The rearrangement links TRBV19 to TRBJ2-5, with D possibly being TRBD2 (5 bases). The CDR3 totals 13 residues. The germline V and J ends were trimmed by 10 bases and 5 bases, with 17 bases remaining between them. From germline, CDR1 is LNHDA and CDR2 SQIVND (reference sequence).

The V and J genes are TRBV4-2 and TRBJ1-1; D not certain. The CDR3 sequence is 16 residues long. V shed 0 bases and J shed 1 base, with 12 bases lying between them. Germline assignment: CDR1 LGHNA and CDR2 YNFKEQ. The CDR3 nucleotides are TGTGCCAGCAGCCAAGATCCCCTTCCCAGGAACACTGAAGCTTTCTTT. Translated, it gives CASSQDPLPRNTEAFF.

Only one count was recorded for this clone. CDR3 nucleotide sequence: TGCAGCGTCGCTAGCACGAACACTGAAGCTTTCTTT. Protein product: CSVASTNTEAFF. The chain combines TRBV29-1 with TRBJ1-1; no definite D call. CDR1 is SQVTM and CDR2 is ANQGSEA in the germline V gene. The CDR3 has 12 residues. V was clipped by 6 bases and J by 1 base, with 9 bases between them.

V is TRBV20-1 and J is TRBJ2-7; maybe TRBD2 (5 bases). The CDR3 runs to 13 residues. CDR1 and CDR2 from the germline V gene are DFQATT and SNEGSKA (reference sequence). Deletions cut 3 bases from V and 6 bases from J, with 15 bases between. The CDR3 spells CSASISVDGEQYF. In nucleotides, the CDR3 is TGCAGTGCTAGTATTAGCGTGGATGGCGAGCAGTACTTC.

The rearrangement uses TRBV5-4 and TRBJ2-1, with 8 bases fitting TRBD1. V dropped 2 bases and J dropped 7; count of bases not matched to a gene: 2. The CDR3 is made up of 13 amino acids. Germline CDR1 is SGHNT and CDR2 is YYREEE (reference sequence). CDR3 in amino acids: CASSFQGANEQFF. For the CDR3, the DNA is TGTGCCAGCAGCTTTCAGGGGGCGAATGAGCAGTTCTTC.

V is TRBV6-5 and J is TRBJ2-1, with a possible D match to TRBD2 (6 bases). CDR3 size: 13 residues. Trimming removed 6 bases at V and 8 bases at J, with 14 bases between. Germline V gene data show CDR1 as MNHEY and CDR2 as SVGAGI. CDR3 sequence (DNA): TGTGCCAGCAGGGATACTAGCATCGATGAGCAGTTCTTC. Encoded protein: CASRDTSIDEQFF.

V is TRBV5-5 and J is TRBJ2-3; 12 bases match TRBD2. CDR1 is SGHKS, CDR2 YYEKEE, per germline (reference sequence). CDR3 length: 16 amino acids. After removal of 4 bases from V and 2 bases from J, the junction contained 5 bases not matched to a gene. CDR3 loop: CASSPGLAGHTDTQYF. As DNA, the CDR3 is TGTGCCAGCAGCCCCGGACTAGCGGGGCACACAGATACGCAGTATTTT.

This clone came up a few times. V is TRBV7-3 and J is TRBJ1-1; D possibly corresponds to TRBD1 (6 bases). This CDR3 has 13 amino acids. Per the germline V gene, CDR1 is SGHTA and CDR2 is FQGTGA. The V end lost 1 base, the J end lost 4 bases, and 7 bases lay between the germline ends. The CDR3 sequence: CASSLNRATEAFF. The CDR3 bases are TGTGCCAGCAGCTTAAACAGGGCCACTGAAGCTTTCTTT.

This clone was observed a single time. This chain connects TRBV7-3 to TRBJ1-2; D is uncertain. In germline, CDR1 is SGHTA, CDR2 FQGTGA. The CDR3 loop spans 13 amino acids. V was clipped by 2 bases and J by 7 bases, with 11 bases between them. This CDR3 is CASSLGGSGGYTF. Here the CDR3 DNA reads TGTGCCAGCAGCTTAGGAGGCTCGGGTGGCTACACCTTC.

This rearrangement joins TRBV19 to TRBJ1-1; D remains unclear. Trimming removed 5 bases from V and 1 base from J, with 11 bases in between. This CDR3 is 14 amino acids long. From germline, CDR1 is LNHDA and CDR2 SQIVND (reference sequence). The CDR3 DNA is TGTGCCAGTAGTCCTTCTTTACAGAACACTGAAGCTTTCTTT. As protein: CASSPSLQNTEAFF.